These 26 T cell receptor beta chains came from one sample sequenced in a study of T cells after yellow fever vaccination. TCRdb reanalysed the 5' RACE reads using MiXCR and keeps one entry per CDR3 protein. The table shows around 340,000 distinct CDR3 sequences, with roughly an eighth occurring only once. Sequenced material: CD4+ T cells sorted from PBMCs, taken 15 days after the yellow fever booster vaccination. All receptors derive from a young man who received the YFV17D yellow fever vaccine.

The rearrangement uses TRBV6-5 and TRBJ1-6, with 8 bases identical to TRBD1. V trimming: 2 bases; J trimming: 7 bases; junction bases outside the gene matches: 7. The CDR3 consists of 16 residues. Per germline, CDR1 MNHEY and CDR2 SVGAGI. The CDR3 DNA follows: TGTGCCAGCAGTTACCATAGGACAGGGCAAAATTCACCCCTCCACTTT. Protein sequence: CASSYHRTGQNSPLHF.

The chain links TRBV9 to TRBJ2-2, with D possibly matching TRBD1 (6 bases). V was shortened by 4 bases and J by 0 bases, with 13 bases between the two germline ends. The CDR3 has 16 amino acids. From germline, CDR1 is SGDLS and CDR2 YYNGEE. Here the CDR3 DNA reads TGTGCCAGCAGCTTACGACAGGACGCGAACACCGGGGAGCTGTTTTTT. It encodes CASSLRQDANTGELFF.

This rearrangement joins TRBV4-1 to TRBJ2-7, with D perhaps being TRBD1 or TRBD2 (6 bases each). Germline assignment: CDR1 MGHRA and CDR2 YSYEKL. This CDR3 is built from 16 residues. V gave up 0 bases and J gave up 4 bases, with 16 bases separating them. Here the CDR3 DNA reads TGCGCCAGCAGCCAAGATGGCCGGGGGCGGGTTTACGAGCAGTACTTC. Amino acids: CASSQDGRGRVYEQYF.

This clonotype was counted a few times. The rearrangement links TRBV7-9 to TRBJ1-6; D call uncertain. CDR1 is SEHNR, CDR2 FQNEAQ, per germline (reference sequence). The CDR3 length is 15 residues. The V gene lost 1 base and the J gene lost 8 bases, with 12 bases spanning the gap. The CDR3 DNA is TGTGCCAGCAGCTTAGGCGGAGGGAACCATTCACCCCTCCACTTT. Amino acid sequence: CASSLGGGNHSPLHF.

The rearrangement uses TRBV5-6 and TRBJ2-1, with 9 positions matching TRBD1. CDR3 length: 15 residues. Trimming at V came to 0 bases and at J to 8 bases, leaving 6 bases not matched to a gene. Germline CDR1 is SGHDT and CDR2 is YYEEEE. The DNA for the CDR3 is TGTGCCAGCAGCTTGGACAGGGGGCTTTTGGATGAGCAGTTCTTC. Amino acids: CASSLDRGLLDEQFF.

This rearrangement joins TRBV27 to TRBJ2-7, with 10 nucleotides matching TRBD1. The CDR3 length is 14 residues. The V segment lost 6 bases and the J segment 9 bases; nucleotides outside the gene matches: 11. Germline V gene data show CDR1 as MNHEY and CDR2 as SMNVEV (reference sequence). CDR3 loop: CASSPSDRGLWQYF. CDR3 bases: TGTGCCAGCAGCCCCTCAGACAGGGGGCTCTGGCAGTACTTC.

This clonotype was picked up many times. The CDR3 DNA reads as TGTGCCAGCAGCTTATGGGTACAGGAGCGCCTCCACTTT. Translating gives CASSLWVQERLHF. The rearrangement uses TRBV7-2 and TRBJ1-6; possible D gene TRBD1, 5 bases. V was clipped by 2 bases and J by 15 bases, with 14 bases between them. The CDR3 runs to 13 residues. In germline, CDR1 is SGHTA, CDR2 FQGNSA.

V gene TRBV2 combines with J gene TRBJ2-2; D not resolved. From germline, CDR1 is SNHLY and CDR2 FYNNEI. V was shortened by 8 bases and J by 1 base, with 14 bases between the two germline ends. CDR3 length: 15 amino acids. CDR3 nucleotides: TGTGCCAGCCGCGCAAGCACTCAGAACACCGGGGAGCTGTTTTTT. Translation gives CASRASTQNTGELFF.

The table lists this clonotype with a few counts. The rearrangement joins TRBV20-1 to TRBJ2-7; either TRBD1 or TRBD2 may supply D (5 bases each). V was trimmed by 7 bases and J by 4 bases, leaving 11 bases between them. There are 11 residues in the CDR3. Germline V gives CDR1 DFQATT, CDR2 SNEGSKA (reference sequence). The CDR3 DNA is TGCAGTGTCGGGACGGATTACGAGCAGTACTTC. Protein product: CSVGTDYEQYF.

The chain recombines TRBV29-1 with TRBJ1-1; D possibly corresponds to TRBD1 (5 bases). The V end lost 7 bases, the J end lost 3 bases, and 15 bases lay between the germline ends. Germline V gene data show CDR1 as SQVTM and CDR2 as ANQGSEA. This CDR3 is 13 amino acids long. The CDR3: CSALDKRYTEAFF. The CDR3 DNA reads TGCAGCGCCCTGGACAAGCGGTACACTGAAGCTTTCTTT.

This clonotype was counted between two and nine times. CDR3 amino acids: CASTRTGASYEQYV. CDR3 in DNA: TGTGCCAGCACTCGCACGGGGGCCTCCTACGAGCAGTACGTC. The V and J genes are TRBV7-9 and TRBJ2-7; D possibly matches TRBD1 or TRBD2 (6 bases each). Trimming stripped 7 bases from V and 0 bases from J, with 13 bases between. Germline CDR1 and CDR2: SEHNR and FQNEAQ (reference sequence). The CDR3 is made up of 14 amino acids.

The chain is built from TRBV5-1 and TRBJ2-5, with D possibly TRBD2 on 5 matching bases. V was clipped by 6 bases and J by 4 bases, with 19 bases between them. The CDR3 loop spans 15 amino acids. Looked up from germline, CDR1 is SGHRS and CDR2 is YFSETQ. The CDR3 region is CASTFVGGGGETQYF. CDR3 coding DNA: TGCGCCAGCACATTTGTTGGCGGAGGAGGAGAGACCCAGTACTTC. The full variable domain, with the rest looked up from reference TRBV5-1 and TRBJ2-5, is KAGVTQTPRYLIKTRGQQVTLSCSPISGHRSVSWYQQTPGQGLQFLFEYFSETQRNKGNFPGRFSGRQFSNSRSEMNVSTLELGDSALYLCASTFVGGGGETQYFGPGTRLLVL.

In this sample, this clonotype turned up a few times. The rearrangement uses TRBV6-5 and TRBJ2-1; D gene ambiguous. Trimming left V 5 bases short and J 7 bases short, with 9 bases between. CDR1 and CDR2 (germline): MNHEY, SVGAGI. This CDR3 contains 12 residues. CDR3 sequence (DNA): TGTGCCAGCAGTCAGTCCAGGAATGAGCAGTTCTTC. It is translated as CASSQSRNEQFF.

This clonotype was detected many times. V gene TRBV5-1 combines with J gene TRBJ1-5; D is ambiguous. Germline V gene data show CDR1 as SGHRS and CDR2 as YFSETQ. There are 15 residues in the CDR3. Trimming pared 0 bases from V and 0 bases from J, leaving 7 bases between. The CDR3 loop is CASSLGVNSNQPQHF. CDR3 bases: TGCGCCAGCAGCTTGGGGGTTAATAGCAATCAGCCCCAGCATTTT.

This clonotype was found many times. The chain joins TRBV12-3 or TRBV12-4 to TRBJ2-5; D could derive from TRBD1 or TRBD2 (6 bases each). This CDR3 contains 15 residues. The ends were cut back, 6 bases at V and 1 base at J, with 15 bases in the middle. The CDR3 is CASSPRGALQETQYF. The CDR3, as DNA: TGTGCCAGCAGCCCAAGGGGGGCTCTCCAAGAGACCCAGTACTTC.

The sample holds a few counts of this clonotype. This chain joins TRBV5-1 and TRBJ2-7; D might be TRBD2 (6 bases). Germline-derived CDR1 and CDR2 are SGHRS and YFSETQ. V lost 2 bases to trimming and J lost 0 bases, with 12 bases between them. This CDR3 region has 15 residues. The CDR3 region is CASSFVAGSSYEQYF. The DNA of the CDR3 is TGCGCCAGCAGCTTTGTGGCGGGGAGCTCCTACGAGCAGTACTTC. The full variable domain, in which reference TRBV5-1 and TRBJ2-7 provide the parts outside the CDR3, is KAGVTQTPRYLIKTRGQQVTLSCSPISGHRSVSWYQQTPGQGLQFLFEYFSETQRNKGNFPGRFSGRQFSNSRSEMNVSTLELGDSALYLCASSFVAGSSYEQYFGPGTRLTVT.

The chain couples TRBV6-1 to TRBJ2-3, with 9 bases matching TRBD2. Per the germline V gene, CDR1 is MNHNS and CDR2 is SASEGT. After removal of 4 bases from V and 2 bases from J, the junction contained 7 bases not matched to a gene. This CDR3 region has 16 residues. CDR3 region: CASSVAGVAYTDTQYF. Here the CDR3 DNA reads TGTGCCAGCAGTGTAGCGGGGGTAGCCTACACAGATACGCAGTATTTT.

The V and J genes are TRBV5-8 and TRBJ1-6; D is perhaps TRBD1 (5 bases). Trimming removed 4 bases from V and 7 bases from J, with 18 bases in between. The germline V gene has CDR1 SGHTS and CDR2 YDEGEE. The CDR3 spans 16 residues. The CDR3 DNA reads as TGTGCCAGCAGCGCCGCAACAGCAGGGTGGAATTCACCCCTCCACTTT. Translation gives CASSAATAGWNSPLHF. Together with reference TRBV5-8 and TRBJ1-6, the CDR3 gives the full variable domain: EAGVTQSPTHLIKTRGQQATLRCSPISGHTSVYWYQQALGLGLQFLLWYDEGEERNRGNFPPRFSGRQFPNYSSELNVNALELEDSALYLCASSAATAGWNSPLHFGNGTRLTVT.

The chain has TRBV25-1 and TRBJ2-5; perhaps TRBD1 as D (6 bases). Germline V gene lookup returns CDR1 MGHDK and CDR2 SYGVNS. V was cut by 3 bases and J by 5 bases, with 10 bases left in between. This CDR3 has 13 residues. The CDR3 bases are TGTGCCAGCAGTGAGGGGGCTACGGAGACCCAGTACTTC. Translated: CASSEGATETQYF.

The genes are TRBV6-5 and TRBJ1-6; 9 bases line up with TRBD1. From germline, CDR1 is MNHEY and CDR2 SVGAGI. The CDR3 runs to 14 residues. Unmatched junction bases numbered 8, after V lost 5 bases and J lost 12 bases. CDR3 loop: CASSIRDRALPLHF. In nucleotides, the CDR3 is TGTGCCAGCAGTATCCGGGACAGGGCTCTACCCCTCCACTTT.

V is TRBV6-2 or TRBV6-3 and J is TRBJ2-3; D gene ambiguous. The CDR3 has 14 amino acids. Germline CDR1 and CDR2: MNHEY and SVGEGT. V was clipped by 4 bases and J by 4 bases, with 12 bases between them. This chain's CDR3 is CASSLGSTADTQYF. The CDR3 nucleotides are TGTGCCAGCAGTTTAGGAAGCACTGCAGATACGCAGTATTTT.

There are a few counts of this clonotype. The genes are TRBV10-3 and TRBJ2-1; D might be TRBD2 (5 bases). This CDR3 contains 13 residues. CDR1 is ENHRY, CDR2 SYGVKD, per germline. This CDR3 reads CVTTSPTSGEQFF. CDR3 in DNA: TGTGTCACGACCAGCCCGACGAGCGGTGAGCAGTTCTTC.

Many counts were recorded for this clonotype. This sequence joins TRBV30 and TRBJ2-5, with D hard to call. There are 14 residues in the CDR3. Trimming removed 0 bases at V and 3 bases at J, with 11 bases between. The V gene's germline CDR1 is GTSNPN and CDR2 SVGIG (reference sequence). The CDR3 nucleotides read TGTGCCTGGAGTGTACTTTCCCGGGAAGAGACCCAGTACTTC. Residues: CAWSVLSREETQYF.

This clonotype was observed a few times. V is TRBV7-8 and J is TRBJ1-1; the D gene is possibly TRBD1 (6 bases). Trimming cost V 5 bases and J 5 bases, with 18 bases left between them. The CDR3 has 15 amino acids. CDR1 is SGHVS, CDR2 FQNEAQ, per germline. CDR3 in amino acids: CASSNPVGGETEAFF. CDR3 bases: TGTGCCAGCAGCAACCCTGTCGGGGGCGAGACTGAAGCTTTCTTT.

In its sample, this clonotype was seen a few times. V usage is TRBV11-2 and J usage is TRBJ1-1; D may be TRBD1 (6 bases). The CDR3 is 14 amino acids. Per germline, CDR1 SGHAT and CDR2 FQNNGV. The V gene lost 10 bases and the J gene lost 4 bases, with 19 bases spanning the gap. CDR3 bases: TGTGCCACCCGGGGAGCAGGGGCGGGCACTGAAGCTTTCTTT. This sequence encodes CATRGAGAGTEAFF.

This chain joins TRBV5-6 and TRBJ1-3; no clear D gene. Trimming pared 0 bases from V and 0 bases from J, leaving 10 bases between. This CDR3 contains 16 residues. Germline CDR1 SGHDT, CDR2 YYEEEE. DNA of the CDR3: TGTGCCAGCAGCTTGGGGCCGGACTTCTCTGGAAACACCATATATTTT. Protein sequence: CASSLGPDFSGNTIYF.